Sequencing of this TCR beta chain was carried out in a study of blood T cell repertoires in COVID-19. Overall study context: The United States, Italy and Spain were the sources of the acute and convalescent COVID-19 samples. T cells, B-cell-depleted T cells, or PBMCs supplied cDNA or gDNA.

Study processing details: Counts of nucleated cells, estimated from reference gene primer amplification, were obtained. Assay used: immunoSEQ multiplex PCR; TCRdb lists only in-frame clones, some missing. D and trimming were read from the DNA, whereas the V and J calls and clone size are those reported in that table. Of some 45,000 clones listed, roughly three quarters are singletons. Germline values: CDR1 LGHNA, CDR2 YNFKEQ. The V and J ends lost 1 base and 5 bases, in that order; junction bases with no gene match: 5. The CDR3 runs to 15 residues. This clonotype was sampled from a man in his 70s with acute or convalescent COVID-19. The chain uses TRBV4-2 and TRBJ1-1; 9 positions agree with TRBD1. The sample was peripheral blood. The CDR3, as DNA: TGTGCCAGCAGCCAAGGCGGGACAGGGCTAACTGAAGCTTTCTTT. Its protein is CASSQGGTGLTEAFF.